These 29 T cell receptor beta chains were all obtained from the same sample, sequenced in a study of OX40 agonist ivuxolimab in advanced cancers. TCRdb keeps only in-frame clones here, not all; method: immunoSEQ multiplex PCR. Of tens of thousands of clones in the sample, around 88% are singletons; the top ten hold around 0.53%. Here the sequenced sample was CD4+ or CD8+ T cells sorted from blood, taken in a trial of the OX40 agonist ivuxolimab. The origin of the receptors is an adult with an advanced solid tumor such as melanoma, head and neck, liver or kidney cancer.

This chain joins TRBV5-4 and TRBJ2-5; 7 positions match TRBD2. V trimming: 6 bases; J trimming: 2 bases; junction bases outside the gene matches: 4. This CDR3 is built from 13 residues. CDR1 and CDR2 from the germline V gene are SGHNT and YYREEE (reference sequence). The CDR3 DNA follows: TGTGCCAGCAACCCGGGGGGTCAAGAGACCCAGTACTTC. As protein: CASNPGGQETQYF.

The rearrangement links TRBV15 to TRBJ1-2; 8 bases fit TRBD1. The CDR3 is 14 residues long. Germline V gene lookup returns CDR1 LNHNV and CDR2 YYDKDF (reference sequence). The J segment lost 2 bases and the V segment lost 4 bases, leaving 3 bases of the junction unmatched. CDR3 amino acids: CATSTDRANYGYTF. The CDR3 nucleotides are TGTGCCACCAGCACGGACAGGGCGAACTATGGCTACACCTTC.

The DNA of the CDR3 is TGTGCCAGCAGTTTTTTAAATACGCAGTATTTT. It is translated as CASSFLNTQYF. The chain links TRBV28 to TRBJ2-3; unclear D gene. With 3 bases removed from V and 7 bases from J, the gap between germline ends came to 5 bases. The germline gives CDR1 MDHEN, CDR2 SYDVKM. CDR3 size: 11 residues. Full variable domain (outside the CDR3, taken from reference TRBV28 and TRBJ2-3): DVKVTQSSRYLVKRTGEKVFLECVQDMDHENMFWYRQDPGLGLRLIYFSYDVKMKEKGDIPEGYSVSREKKERFSLILESASTNQTSMYLCASSFLNTQYFGPGTRLTVL.

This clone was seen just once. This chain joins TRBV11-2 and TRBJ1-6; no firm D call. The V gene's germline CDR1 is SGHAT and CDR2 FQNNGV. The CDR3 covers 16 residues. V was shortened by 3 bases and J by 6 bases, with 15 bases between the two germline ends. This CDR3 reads CASSFRRVGVNSPLHF. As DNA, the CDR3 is TGTGCCAGCAGCTTTAGGAGGGTAGGAGTTAATTCACCCCTCCACTTT.

In DNA form, the CDR3 reads TGTGCCAGCGGGATCCCGGGACAGGGGAATTACGAGCAGTACTTC. Translated, it gives CASGIPGQGNYEQYF. The rearrangement uses TRBV6-5 and TRBJ2-5; TRBD1 aligns across 10 bases. The J call may be wrong; the DNA end is better matched by TRBJ2-7. The germline gives CDR1 MNHEY, CDR2 SVGAGI. The CDR3 totals 15 residues.

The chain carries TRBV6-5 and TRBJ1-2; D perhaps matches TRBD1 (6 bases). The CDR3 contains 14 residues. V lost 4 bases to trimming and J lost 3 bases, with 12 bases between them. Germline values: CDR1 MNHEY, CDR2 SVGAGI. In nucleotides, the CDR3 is TGTGCCAGCAGTTCGCGGAACAGGGACTATGGCTACACCTTC. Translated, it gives CASSSRNRDYGYTF.

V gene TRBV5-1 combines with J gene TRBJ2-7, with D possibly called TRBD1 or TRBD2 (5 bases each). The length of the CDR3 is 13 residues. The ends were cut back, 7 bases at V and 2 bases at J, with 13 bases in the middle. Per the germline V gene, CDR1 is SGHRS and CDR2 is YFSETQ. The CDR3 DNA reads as TGCGCCAGCGCCTCGGGGCCGACCTACGAGCAGTACTTC. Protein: CASASGPTYEQYF.

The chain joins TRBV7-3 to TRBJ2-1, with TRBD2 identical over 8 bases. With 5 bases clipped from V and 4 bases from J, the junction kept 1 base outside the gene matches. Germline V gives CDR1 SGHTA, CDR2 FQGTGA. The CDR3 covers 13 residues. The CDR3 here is CASSGTSYNEQFF. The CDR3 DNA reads TGTGCCAGCAGCGGGACTAGTTACAATGAGCAGTTCTTC.

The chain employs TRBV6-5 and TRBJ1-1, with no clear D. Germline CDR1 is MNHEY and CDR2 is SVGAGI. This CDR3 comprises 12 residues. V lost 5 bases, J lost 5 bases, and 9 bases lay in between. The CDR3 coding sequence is TGTGCCAGCAGTGGGCGATGGACTGAAGCTTTCTTT. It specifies CASSGRWTEAFF.

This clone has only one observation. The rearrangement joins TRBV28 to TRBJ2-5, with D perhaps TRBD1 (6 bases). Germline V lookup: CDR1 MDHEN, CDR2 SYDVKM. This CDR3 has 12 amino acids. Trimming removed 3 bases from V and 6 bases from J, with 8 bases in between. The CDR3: CASSFGGQTQYF. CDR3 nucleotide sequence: TGTGCCAGCAGTTTTGGGGGCCAGACCCAGTACTTC.

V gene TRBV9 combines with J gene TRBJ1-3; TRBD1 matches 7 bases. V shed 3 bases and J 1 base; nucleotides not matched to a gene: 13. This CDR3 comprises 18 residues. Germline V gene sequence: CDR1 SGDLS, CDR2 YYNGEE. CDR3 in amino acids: CASSGTYREGASGNTIYF. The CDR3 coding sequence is TGTGCCAGCAGCGGTACCTACAGGGAGGGGGCGTCTGGAAACACCATATATTTT.

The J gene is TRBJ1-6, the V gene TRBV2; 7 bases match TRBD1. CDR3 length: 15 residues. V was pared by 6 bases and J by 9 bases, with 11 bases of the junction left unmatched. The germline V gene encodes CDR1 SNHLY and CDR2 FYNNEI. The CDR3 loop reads CASRPSEGARSPLHF. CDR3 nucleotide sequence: TGTGCCAGCAGACCTTCGGAGGGGGCACGTTCACCCCTCCACTTT.

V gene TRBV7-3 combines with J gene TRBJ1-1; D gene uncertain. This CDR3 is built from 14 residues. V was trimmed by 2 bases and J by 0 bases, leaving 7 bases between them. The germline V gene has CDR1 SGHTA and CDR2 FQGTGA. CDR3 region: CASSLLAVNTEAFF. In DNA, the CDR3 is TGTGCCAGCAGCTTATTGGCGGTGAACACTGAAGCTTTCTTT.

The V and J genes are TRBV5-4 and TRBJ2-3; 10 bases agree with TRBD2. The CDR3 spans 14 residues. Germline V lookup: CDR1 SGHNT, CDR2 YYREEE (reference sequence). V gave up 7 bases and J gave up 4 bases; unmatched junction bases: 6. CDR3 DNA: TGTGCCAGCCATGATAGCGGGGGGTCAGATACGCAGTATTTT. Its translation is CASHDSGGSDTQYF. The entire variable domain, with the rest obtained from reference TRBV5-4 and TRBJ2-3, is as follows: ETGVTQSPTHLIKTRGQQVTLRCSSQSGHNTVSWYQQALGQGPQFIFQYYREEENGRGNFPPRFSGLQFPNYSSELNVNALELDDSALYLCASHDSGGSDTQYFGPGTRLTVL.

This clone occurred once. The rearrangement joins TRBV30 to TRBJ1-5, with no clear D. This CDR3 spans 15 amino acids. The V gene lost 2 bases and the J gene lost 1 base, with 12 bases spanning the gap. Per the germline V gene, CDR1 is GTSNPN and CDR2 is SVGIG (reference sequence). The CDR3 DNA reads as TGTGCCTGGAGTCCTTCCTTTTACAGCAATCAGCCCCAGCATTTT. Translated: CAWSPSFYSNQPQHF. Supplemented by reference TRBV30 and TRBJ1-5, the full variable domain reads SQTIHQWPATLVQPVGSPLSLECTVEGTSNPNLYWYRQAAGRGLQLLFYSVGIGQISSEVPQNLSASRPQDRQFILSSKKLLLSDSGFYLCAWSPSFYSNQPQHFGDGTRLSIL.

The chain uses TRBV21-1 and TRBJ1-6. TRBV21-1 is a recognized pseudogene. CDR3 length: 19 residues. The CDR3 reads CASRGSRGSGGPYNSPLHF. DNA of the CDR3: TGTGCCAGCAGAGGGTCGCGGGGATCTGGGGGCCCCTATAATTCACCCCTCCACTTT.

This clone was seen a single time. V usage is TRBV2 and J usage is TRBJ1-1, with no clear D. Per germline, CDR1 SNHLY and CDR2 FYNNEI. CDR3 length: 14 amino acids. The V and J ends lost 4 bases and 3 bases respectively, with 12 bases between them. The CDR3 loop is CASSGGPLDTEAFF. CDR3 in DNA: TGTGCCAGCAGTGGCGGCCCACTTGACACTGAAGCTTTCTTT.

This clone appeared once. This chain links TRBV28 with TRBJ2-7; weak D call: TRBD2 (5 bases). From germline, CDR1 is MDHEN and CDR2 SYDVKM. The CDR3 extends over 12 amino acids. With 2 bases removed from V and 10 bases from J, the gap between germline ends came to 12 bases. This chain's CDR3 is CASSLSEGAQYF. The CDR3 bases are TGTGCCAGCAGTTTAAGCGAGGGAGCACAGTACTTC. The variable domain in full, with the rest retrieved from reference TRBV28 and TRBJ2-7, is DVKVTQSSRYLVKRTGEKVFLECVQDMDHENMFWYRQDPGLGLRLIYFSYDVKMKEKGDIPEGYSVSREKKERFSLILESASTNQTSMYLCASSLSEGAQYFGPGTRLTVT.

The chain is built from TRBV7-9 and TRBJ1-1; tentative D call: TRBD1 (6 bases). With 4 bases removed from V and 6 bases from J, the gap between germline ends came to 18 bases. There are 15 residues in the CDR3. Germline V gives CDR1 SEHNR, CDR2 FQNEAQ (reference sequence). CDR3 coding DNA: TGTGCCAGCAGCTCCGACTACAGGGTAATCGCTGAAGCTTTCTTT. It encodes CASSSDYRVIAEAFF. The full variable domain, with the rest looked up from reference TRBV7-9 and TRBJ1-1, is DTGVSQNPRHKITKRGQNVTFRCDPISEHNRLYWYRQTLGQGPEFLTYFQNEAQLEKSRLLSDRFSAERPKGSFSTLEIQRTEQGDSAMYLCASSSDYRVIAEAFFGQGTRLTVV.

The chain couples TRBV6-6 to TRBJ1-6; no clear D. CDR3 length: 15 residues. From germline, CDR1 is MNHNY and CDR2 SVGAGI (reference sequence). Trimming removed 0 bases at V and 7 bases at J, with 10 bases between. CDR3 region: CASSYSISGNSPLHF. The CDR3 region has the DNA TGTGCCAGCAGTTACTCGATATCAGGCAATTCACCCCTCCACTTT.

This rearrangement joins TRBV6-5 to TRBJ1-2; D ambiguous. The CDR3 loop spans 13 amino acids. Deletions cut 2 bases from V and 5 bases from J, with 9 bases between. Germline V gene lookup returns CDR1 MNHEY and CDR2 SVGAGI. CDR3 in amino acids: CASSYKAIYGYTF. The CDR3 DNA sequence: TGTGCCAGCAGTTACAAGGCGATTTATGGCTACACCTTC.

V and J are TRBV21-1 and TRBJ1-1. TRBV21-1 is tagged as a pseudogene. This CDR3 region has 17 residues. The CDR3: CASSKVCQGGRNTEAFF. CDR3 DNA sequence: TGTGCCAGCAGCAAAGTTTGCCAGGGAGGAAGAAACACTGAAGCTTTCTTT.

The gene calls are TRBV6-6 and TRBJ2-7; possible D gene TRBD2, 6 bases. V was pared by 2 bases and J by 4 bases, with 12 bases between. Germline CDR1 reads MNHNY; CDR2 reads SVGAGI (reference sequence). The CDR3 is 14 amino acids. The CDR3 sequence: CASSYGTGTYEQYF. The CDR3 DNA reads TGTGCCAGCAGTTACGGGACGGGGACTTACGAGCAGTACTTC.

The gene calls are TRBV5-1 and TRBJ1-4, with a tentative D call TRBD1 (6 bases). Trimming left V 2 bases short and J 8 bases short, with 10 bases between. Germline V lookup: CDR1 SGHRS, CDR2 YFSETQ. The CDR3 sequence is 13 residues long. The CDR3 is CASSLGRGEKLFF. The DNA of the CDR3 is TGCGCCAGCAGCTTAGGCAGGGGAGAAAAACTGTTTTTT.

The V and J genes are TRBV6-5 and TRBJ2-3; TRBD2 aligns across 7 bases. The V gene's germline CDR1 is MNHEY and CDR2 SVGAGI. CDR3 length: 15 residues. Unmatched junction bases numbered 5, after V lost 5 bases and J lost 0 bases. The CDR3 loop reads CASSPGGVSTDTQYF. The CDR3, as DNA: TGTGCCAGCAGTCCTGGGGGGGTCAGCACAGATACGCAGTATTTT.

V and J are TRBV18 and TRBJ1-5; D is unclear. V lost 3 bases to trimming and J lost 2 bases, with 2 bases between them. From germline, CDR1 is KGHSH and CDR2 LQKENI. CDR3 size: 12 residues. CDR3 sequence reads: CASSPGNQPQHF. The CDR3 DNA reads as TGTGCCAGCTCACCGGGCAATCAGCCCCAGCATTTT.

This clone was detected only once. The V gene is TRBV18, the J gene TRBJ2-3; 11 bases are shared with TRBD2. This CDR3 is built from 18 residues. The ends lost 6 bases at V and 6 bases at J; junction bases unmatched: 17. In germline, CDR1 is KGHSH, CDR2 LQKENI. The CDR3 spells CASSPNLVTSGVGDTQYF. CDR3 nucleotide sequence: TGTGCCAGCTCTCCTAACCTTGTGACTAGCGGGGTCGGTGATACGCAGTATTTT. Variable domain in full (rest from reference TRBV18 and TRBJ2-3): NAGVMQNPRHLVRRRGQEARLRCSPMKGHSHVYWYRQLPEEGLKFMVYLQKENIIDESGMPKERFSAEFPKEGPSILRIQQVVRGDSAAYFCASSPNLVTSGVGDTQYFGPGTRLTVL.

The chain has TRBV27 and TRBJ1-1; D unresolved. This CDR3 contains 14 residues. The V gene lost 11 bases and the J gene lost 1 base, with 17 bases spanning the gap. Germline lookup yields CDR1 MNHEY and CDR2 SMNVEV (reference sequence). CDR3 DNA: TGTGCCCCCCACTCTGGGCATCCGAACACTGAAGCTTTCTTT. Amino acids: CAPHSGHPNTEAFF.

Here the CDR3 DNA reads TGTGCCAGCAGCGTAGTAGGAGGGGACTTCGATGGCTACACCTTC. Translating gives CASSVVGGDFDGYTF. The chain recombines TRBV9 with TRBJ1-2, with D maybe TRBD1 (5 bases). Germline V gene sequence: CDR1 SGDLS, CDR2 YYNGEE. The V end was cut by 0 bases, the J end by 6 bases, with 15 bases between. The CDR3 runs 15 residues.